Listed below are T cell receptor beta chains from one sample, sequenced in a study of post-analysis software for immune sequencing data. TCRdb itself ran the PCR reads through MiXCR, one entry per CDR3 protein. This sample yields some 690,000 distinct CDR3 sequences, of which 25% to 30% are seen a single time; about 0.5% belongs to the top ten. What was sequenced was blood. The receptor set was obtained from a girl between 10 and 17 years old with multiple sclerosis. Each CDR3 is given with its conserved first and last residue. The D gene is left open where the match is weak. The size of a clone is reported for some rows only, either as once, few or many, or as a class for expanded clones.

V,size,J,D,CDR3,DNA
TRBV2,few,TRBJ2-1,NA,CASSKEGFF,TGTGCCAGCAGTAAAGAGGGGTTCTTC
TRBV27,NA,TRBJ2-3,NA,CASSWKGTDTQYF,TGTGCCAGCAGTTGGAAGGGCACAGATACGCAGTATTTT
TRBV20-1,NA,TRBJ1-5,NA,CSATRRSGGNQPQHF,TGCAGTGCTACCAGAAGGAGTGGGGGCAATCAGCCCCAGCATTTT
TRBV11-2,few,TRBJ2-5,TRBD1,CASSLEGQEQETQYF,TGTGCCAGCAGCTTAGAAGGACAGGAACAAGAGACCCAGTACTTC
TRBV28,NA,TRBJ1-2,NA,CASRTTGRTNYGYIF,TGTGCCAGCAGAACCACCGGACGGACTAACTATGGCTACATCTTC
TRBV4-1,many,TRBJ1-2,NA,CASSQETNSANYGYTF,TGCGCCAGCAGCCAAGAAACGAACAGCGCTAACTATGGCTACACCTTC
TRBV5-1,few,TRBJ1-2,TRBD1,CASSPRTGTEYGYTF,TGCGCCAGCAGCCCCAGGACCGGGACAGAATATGGCTACACCTTC
TRBV6-5,NA,TRBJ1-2,NA,CASTAGRGTYGYTF,TGTGCCAGCACGGCCGGGAGGGGAACTTATGGCTACACCTTC
TRBV4-2,few,TRBJ1-4,NA,CASSREPGPTNEKLFF,TGTGCCAGCAGCCGAGAGCCTGGTCCAACTAATGAAAAACTGTTTTTT
TRBV29-1,NA,TRBJ2-3,NA,CSVEMPGRSKGDTQYF,TGCAGCGTTGAGATGCCGGGACGGTCGAAAGGGGATACGCAGTATTTT
TRBV7-6,NA,TRBJ1-1,NA,CASSLGAYRALTEAFF,TGTGCCAGCAGCTTAGGAGCATATAGGGCTCTCACTGAAGCTTTCTTT
TRBV13,few,TRBJ2-3,TRBD2,CASRLAGRTDTQYF,TGTGCCAGCAGGCTAGCGGGGCGCACAGATACGCAGTATTTT
TRBV20-1,NA,TRBJ2-7,TRBD2,CSARVGGSEWVFNGQYF,TGCAGTGCTAGAGTCGGGGGGTCTGAGTGGGTTTTCAATGGGCAGTACTTC
TRBV27,few,TRBJ2-1,NA,CASSRRAPGSSYNEQFF,TGTGCCAGCAGCCGACGGGCACCGGGGAGCTCCTACAATGAGCAGTTCTTC
TRBV2,few,TRBJ2-1,TRBD1,CASKGQGSSYNEQFF,TGTGCCAGCAAGGGACAGGGTAGCTCCTACAATGAGCAGTTCTTC
TRBV27,few,TRBJ2-7,NA,CARTRWAYEQYF,TGTGCCAGGACCCGGTGGGCCTACGAGCAGTACTTC
TRBV20-1,NA,TRBJ2-1,TRBD2,CSANLLAGSYNEQFF,TGCAGTGCAAACCTCCTAGCGGGCTCCTACAATGAGCAGTTCTTC
TRBV20-1,NA,TRBJ1-5,NA,CSASVRGRRGSQPQHF,TGCAGTGCTAGTGTCCGGGGGCGACGGGGTTCTCAGCCCCAGCATTTT
TRBV7-2,few,TRBJ2-7,TRBD2,CASSDGTSGRLRQYF,TGTGCCAGCAGCGACGGGACTAGCGGGAGGCTGAGGCAGTACTTC
TRBV20-1,NA,TRBJ1-5,NA,CSGAGGLNQPQHF,TGCAGTGGGGCGGGCGGACTCAATCAGCCCCAGCATTTT
TRBV20-1,NA,TRBJ1-6,TRBD1,CSASADRGNSPLHF,TGCAGTGCTAGTGCTGACAGGGGGAATTCACCCCTCCACTTT
TRBV20-1,many,TRBJ2-7,TRBD1,CSAPGQGVYEQYF,TGCAGTGCACCGGGACAGGGGGTCTACGAGCAGTACTTC
TRBV5-1,NA,TRBJ2-7,NA,CASSRDWGSYEQYF,TGCGCCAGCAGCCGGGACTGGGGCTCCTACGAGCAGTACTTC
TRBV7-2,NA,TRBJ2-1,TRBD2,CASSFSGRPYNEQFF,TGTGCCAGCAGCTTTAGCGGGAGGCCCTACAATGAGCAGTTCTTC
TRBV6-6,few,TRBJ2-1,TRBD2,CASRSPGTSGPEQFF,TGTGCCAGCAGGTCCCCCGGGACTAGCGGGCCTGAGCAGTTCTTC
TRBV20-1,NA,TRBJ1-4,NA,CSAGGVINEKLFF,TGCAGTGCCGGAGGGGTTATCAATGAAAAACTGTTTTTT
TRBV5-1,NA,TRBJ1-1,TRBD1,CASTPTGSGTEAFF,TGCGCCAGCACACCGACAGGGAGCGGGACTGAAGCTTTCTTT
TRBV7-9,NA,TRBJ2-2,TRBD1,CASSARQGDVDAGELFF,TGTGCCAGCAGCGCACGACAGGGGGATGTAGACGCCGGGGAGCTGTTTTTT
TRBV27,NA,TRBJ2-5,NA,CASSRRRAGTQETQYF,TGTGCCAGCAGTCGGCGGAGGGCAGGAACCCAAGAGACCCAGTACTTC
TRBV7-9,few,TRBJ1-1,TRBD1,CASSLTGGDTEAFF,TGTGCCAGCAGTTTAACAGGGGGAGATACTGAAGCTTTCTTT
TRBV5-6,few,TRBJ2-7,NA,CASRSRGVAYYEQYF,TGTGCCAGCAGGTCCCGCGGGGTAGCTTACTACGAGCAGTACTTC
TRBV6-2/TRBV6-3,NA,TRBJ1-2,NA,CASSSYSYGYTF,TGTGCCAGCAGTTCGTACTCCTATGGCTACACCTTC
TRBV5-5,few,TRBJ1-5,NA,CASSSGGQGSNQPQHF,TGTGCCAGCAGCTCCGGGGGGCAGGGTAGCAATCAGCCCCAGCATTTT
TRBV7-2,NA,TRBJ1-2,NA,CASSLKQGSVGGYTF,TGTGCCAGCAGCCTCAAACAGGGTTCCGTCGGTGGCTACACCTTC
TRBV20-1,NA,TRBJ1-2,NA,CSATDRTTYGYTF,TGCAGTGCCACCGACAGGACTACCTATGGCTACACCTTC
TRBV6-5,few,TRBJ1-6,TRBD1,CASSTDRGNSPLHF,TGTGCCAGCAGTACCGACAGGGGTAATTCACCCCTCCACTTT
TRBV29-1,NA,TRBJ2-7,NA,CSAQPQSSYEQYF,TGCAGCGCCCAACCCCAGAGCTCCTACGAGCAGTACTTC
TRBV9,NA,TRBJ2-6,NA,CASSDQQGANVLTF,TGTGCCAGCAGCGACCAACAGGGAGCCAACGTCCTGACTTTC
TRBV11-2,NA,TRBJ2-3,TRBD2,CASSFLLAGAGGPDTQYF,TGTGCCAGCAGCTTTCTGCTAGCGGGGGCAGGGGGCCCAGATACGCAGTATTTT
TRBV11-2,NA,TRBJ1-4,NA,CASSPQGWHEKLFF,TGTGCCAGCAGCCCACAGGGTTGGCATGAAAAACTGTTTTTT
TRBV7-2,NA,TRBJ1-2,NA,CASSPSNRGRLLIANYGYTF,TGTGCCAGCAGCCCGAGTAACAGAGGGCGCCTCCTTATAGCTAACTATGGCTACACCTTC
TRBV10-1,NA,TRBJ2-5,NA,CASSDSYQETQYF,TGCGCCAGCAGTGACAGCTACCAAGAGACCCAGTACTTC
TRBV20-1,many,TRBJ2-3,NA,CSAGPPVGVTDTQYF,TGCAGTGCCGGCCCCCCGGTGGGGGTCACAGATACGCAGTATTTT
TRBV20-1,NA,TRBJ1-5,TRBD1,CSARVHRDRGASYNQPQHF,TGCAGTGCTAGAGTGCACCGGGACAGGGGCGCCTCCTACAATCAGCCCCAGCATTTT
TRBV2,NA,TRBJ1-2,NA,CARMGGEYGYTF,TGTGCCAGAATGGGGGGCGAATATGGCTACACCTTC
TRBV5-6,few,TRBJ2-1,NA,CASTQPFRRSYNEQFF,TGTGCCAGCACCCAACCGTTTCGGCGCTCCTACAATGAGCAGTTCTTC
TRBV18,NA,TRBJ1-2,TRBD1,CASSPPRDRINYGYTF,TGTGCCAGCTCACCACCGCGGGACAGAATTAACTATGGCTACACCTTC
TRBV20-1,NA,TRBJ1-5,NA,CSARDPRDTNQPQHF,TGCAGTGCTAGAGATCCCCGGGACACCAATCAGCCCCAGCATTTT
TRBV5-1,NA,TRBJ1-1,NA,CASSLANGATEAFF,TGCGCCAGCAGCTTGGCCAACGGGGCGACTGAAGCTTTCTTT
TRBV20-1,NA,TRBJ2-3,NA,CSANPGTSSTDRQYF,TGCAGTGCTAACCCCGGGACTTCTAGCACAGATAGGCAGTATTTT